The next 21 T cell receptor beta chains were all read from a single sample in a study of blood T cell repertoires in COVID-19. Sequencing used immunoSEQ multiplex PCR; TCRdb keeps in-frame clones, though not all of them. This repertoire shows over 110,000 clones, more than 70% found once; its top ten account for approximately 5%. Specimen: PBMCs or T cells enriched from blood (not recorded which). All receptors derive from a man aged 40-50 years with acute COVID-19.

This clone was detected a few times. V usage is TRBV28 and J usage is TRBJ1-5; D call uncertain. This CDR3 comprises 15 residues. V lost 1 base to trimming and J lost 5 bases, with 12 bases between them. In germline, CDR1 is MDHEN, CDR2 SYDVKM. CDR3 region: CASSLSPARDQPQHF. The CDR3 DNA is TGTGCCAGCAGTTTATCGCCGGCACGGGATCAGCCCCAGCATTTT.

V is TRBV10-3 and J is TRBJ2-2, with 8 bases lining up with TRBD2. V trimming: 4 bases; J trimming: 3 bases; junction bases outside the gene matches: 4. Germline loops: CDR1 ENHRY, CDR2 SYGVKD. The length of the CDR3 is 15 residues. CDR3 nucleotide sequence: TGTGCCATCAGTGGAGCGGGGGAAGACACCGGGGAGCTGTTTTTT. The encoded protein is CAISGAGEDTGELFF.

The chain links TRBV7-9 to TRBJ1-4; tentative D call: TRBD1 (6 bases). The CDR3 covers 14 residues. Germline CDR1 reads SEHNR; CDR2 reads FQNEAQ (reference sequence). The germline V and J ends were trimmed by 3 bases and 8 bases, with 13 bases remaining between them. The CDR3 region has the DNA TGTGCCAGCAGCTTGGGGGGGCTCTGGGAAAAACTGTTTTTT. It encodes CASSLGGLWEKLFF.

The rearrangement joins TRBV10-3 to TRBJ2-1; 8 bases map to TRBD2. In germline, CDR1 is ENHRY, CDR2 SYGVKD. The trim removed 5 bases at V and 8 bases at J, leaving 8 bases unmatched. The CDR3 runs to 14 residues. The CDR3 coding sequence is TGTGCCATCAGTCAAGGACTAGCTCTTTATGAGCAGTTCTTC. This gives the protein CAISQGLALYEQFF.

This chain joins TRBV11-2 and TRBJ1-3; no clear D gene. The V end lost 3 bases, the J end lost 7 bases, and 7 bases lay between the germline ends. The germline gives CDR1 SGHAT, CDR2 FQNNGV. This CDR3 region has 12 residues. The CDR3 DNA sequence: TGTGCCAGCAGCTTGACTTGGAACACCATATATTTT. It specifies CASSLTWNTIYF. The full variable domain, with the rest looked up from reference TRBV11-2 and TRBJ1-3, is EAGVAQSPRYKIIEKRQSVAFWCNPISGHATLYWYQQILGQGPKLLIQFQNNGVVDDSQLPKDRFSAERLKGVDSTLKIQPAKLEDSAVYLCASSLTWNTIYFGEGSWLTVV.

The rearrangement joins TRBV24-1 to TRBJ2-1, with TRBD2 matching 13 bases. With 9 bases clipped from V and 4 bases from J, the junction kept 8 bases outside the gene matches. The CDR3 is 16 amino acids. Germline CDR1 KGHDR, CDR2 SFDVKD. CDR3 region: CATGSGTSGKYNEQFF. Here the CDR3 DNA reads TGTGCCACCGGTTCGGGGACTAGCGGGAAATACAATGAGCAGTTCTTC.

This chain links TRBV28 with TRBJ1-2; 7 nucleotides agree with TRBD1. Germline V gives CDR1 MDHEN, CDR2 SYDVKM. The CDR3 has 15 amino acids. J was trimmed by 4 bases and V by 6 bases; bases with no gene match: 11. CDR3 sequence reads: CASSPPGQSIYGYTF. CDR3 nucleotide sequence: TGTGCCAGCAGCCCCCCGGGACAGAGCATCTATGGCTACACCTTC.

The chain employs TRBV19 and TRBJ2-1, with a weak D call TRBD2 (6 bases). The CDR3 is made up of 14 amino acids. The germline V gene encodes CDR1 LNHDA and CDR2 SQIVND (reference sequence). Deletions cut 0 bases from V and 15 bases from J, with 18 bases between. The CDR3 region is CASSIDQGGGDLFF. CDR3 DNA sequence: TGTGCCAGTAGTATAGATCAGGGTGGAGGGGATCTGTTCTTC.

In DNA form, the CDR3 reads TGTGCCAGCAGCCAATTTCTCGCTGAAGCTTTCTTT. Its protein is CASSQFLAEAFF. The chain combines TRBV3-1 (or the pseudogene TRBV3-2) with TRBJ1-1; no firm D call. CDR3 size: 12 residues. The germline CDR1 and CDR2 sequences are LGHDT and YNNKEL (reference sequence). V dropped 2 bases and J dropped 6 bases, with 7 bases sitting between them.

The V call is TRBV24-1, the J call TRBJ2-3, with D perhaps TRBD2 (6 bases). Trimming removed 4 bases from V and 4 bases from J, with 17 bases in between. This CDR3 is built from 16 residues. Germline-derived CDR1 and CDR2 are KGHDR and SFDVKD. The CDR3: CATSEYSGGGADTQYF. The CDR3 DNA reads as TGTGCCACCAGTGAATATAGCGGAGGCGGGGCAGATACGCAGTATTTT.

This clone showed up just once. This CDR3 reads CASRRAGAYGYTF. DNA for the CDR3: TGTGCCAGCCGCAGAGCGGGGGCGTATGGCTACACCTTC. The chain carries TRBV27 and TRBJ1-2; tentatively, D is TRBD1 (6 bases). Between the trimmed V and J ends, which lost 8 bases and 5 bases, there was a span of 15 bases. The CDR3 extends over 13 amino acids. Germline CDR1 reads MNHEY; CDR2 reads SMNVEV (reference sequence).

The DNA for the CDR3 is TGCGCCAGCAGCCCTATTCCTAGCACGACCGGGGAGCTGTTTTTT. Translated, it gives CASSPIPSTTGELFF. V gene TRBV4-1 combines with J gene TRBJ2-2; tentatively, D is TRBD2 (5 bases). Deletions cut 4 bases from V and 5 bases from J, with 14 bases between. From germline, CDR1 is MGHRA and CDR2 YSYEKL. The CDR3 has 15 residues.

The chain employs TRBV1 and TRBJ2-1; the table assigns TRBD1, which was not confirmed against the DNA. TRBV1 is given as a pseudogene. This CDR3 has 14 residues. The CDR3 region has the DNA TGCACCAGCAGTCGACAGGGGAGTGGGGATGAGCAGTTCTTC. This encodes CTSSRQGSGDEQFF.

In this sample, this clone turned up a few times. The chain couples TRBV7-9 to TRBJ1-5, with a possible D match to TRBD1 (5 bases). The CDR3 spans 15 residues. Trimming stripped 5 bases from V and 2 bases from J, with 13 bases between. The germline V gene encodes CDR1 SEHNR and CDR2 FQNEAQ (reference sequence). The CDR3 DNA reads TGTGCCAGCAGCCCCTTGGGCAGGGGCAATCAGCCCCAGCATTTT. It is translated as CASSPLGRGNQPQHF.

The chain carries TRBV7-2 and TRBJ1-1; D may be TRBD1 (5 bases). This CDR3 region has 16 residues. Trimming left V 1 base short and J 7 bases short, with 19 bases between. Germline assignment: CDR1 SGHTA and CDR2 FQGNSA. In nucleotides, the CDR3 is TGTGCCAGCAGCTTAGGCGGGGGGGAAGGTTCGTTTGAAGCTTTCTTT. It specifies CASSLGGGEGSFEAFF.

The chain employs TRBV6-5 and TRBJ2-7, with 12 bases identical to TRBD2. The CDR3 runs 15 residues. Trimming removed 0 bases from V and 9 bases from J; junction bases left unmatched: 6. Germline CDR1 reads MNHEY; CDR2 reads SVGAGI. The CDR3 sequence: CASSYSVTSGGGQYF. The CDR3 DNA sequence: TGTGCCAGCAGTTACTCGGTGACTAGCGGGGGAGGGCAGTACTTC.

This sequence joins TRBV6-1 and TRBJ2-3; D might be TRBD2 (5 bases). Germline V gene sequence: CDR1 MNHNS, CDR2 SASEGT. The CDR3 extends over 15 amino acids. The V and J ends lost 3 bases and 6 bases respectively, with 16 bases between them. CDR3 sequence: CASSDSVPPRDTQYF. The CDR3 DNA reads TGTGCCAGCAGTGATAGCGTTCCCCCTCGGGATACGCAGTATTTT.

A few counts support this clone. This chain links TRBV5-4 with TRBJ1-1, with D perhaps matching TRBD1 (5 bases). Between the trimmed V and J ends, which lost 0 bases and 2 bases, there was a span of 8 bases. The germline V gene has CDR1 SGHNT and CDR2 YYREEE (reference sequence). This CDR3 is built from 14 residues. The CDR3 spells CASSLVGGNTEAFF. The CDR3, as DNA: TGTGCCAGCAGCTTGGTGGGGGGTAACACTGAAGCTTTCTTT.

The chain recombines TRBV7-2 with TRBJ1-4; TRBD1 agrees at 7 bases. This CDR3 spans 15 amino acids. The junction had 9 bases not matched to a gene; V was cut back by 5 bases and J by 6 bases. Germline CDR1 reads SGHTA; CDR2 reads FQGNSA. The CDR3 DNA sequence: TGTGCCAGCAGCCAGAGACAGGGCGATTATGAAAAACTGTTTTTT. Translated, it gives CASSQRQGDYEKLFF.

V gene TRBV28 combines with J gene TRBJ2-6; D possibly corresponds to TRBD1 (5 bases). Per germline, CDR1 MDHEN and CDR2 SYDVKM. This CDR3 has 16 residues. The V end lost 7 bases, the J end lost 0 bases, and 13 bases lay between the germline ends. The CDR3 is CASKRSGSSGANVLTF. CDR3 nucleotide sequence: TGTGCCAGCAAACGATCAGGGTCCTCTGGGGCCAACGTCCTGACTTTC.

The J gene is TRBJ2-4, the V gene TRBV28; 11 bases fit TRBD1. The CDR3 is made up of 16 amino acids. CDR1 and CDR2 from the germline V gene are MDHEN and SYDVKM. J lost 8 bases, V lost 4 bases, and 10 bases had no gene match. The CDR3 protein is CASSSDRGLVMDIQYF. The CDR3 DNA follows: TGTGCCAGCAGTTCGGACAGGGGGCTTGTTATGGACATTCAGTACTTC.